This T cell receptor beta chain was documented in a study of control samples from healthy donors and cancer patients. The CDR3 has 14 residues. With 5 bases removed from V and 2 bases from J, the gap between germline ends came to 11 bases. CDR1 LGHDT and CDR2 YNNKEL come from the germline V gene (reference sequence). Assay used: immunoSEQ multiplex PCR; TCRdb lists only in-frame clones, some missing. The data hold approximately 79,000 clones, with around 91% observed a single time. V usage is TRBV3-1 (or the pseudogene TRBV3-2) and J usage is TRBJ2-3, with D perhaps TRBD2 (6 bases). The receptor's source is a man between 50 and 59 years old in good health. Sequenced material: blood. The DNA of the CDR3 is TGTGCCAGCAGCTACGGACTAAACACAGATACGCAGTATTTT. Translating gives CASSYGLNTDTQYF.